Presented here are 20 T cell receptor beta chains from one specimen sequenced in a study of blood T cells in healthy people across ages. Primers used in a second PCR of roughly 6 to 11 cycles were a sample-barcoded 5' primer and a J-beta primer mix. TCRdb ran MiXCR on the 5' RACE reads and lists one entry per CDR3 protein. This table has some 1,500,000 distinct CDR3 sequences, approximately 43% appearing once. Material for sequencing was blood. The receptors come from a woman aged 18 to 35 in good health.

CDR3 nucleotides: TGTGCCATCAGTGACCAGGGGGCGAGTACTGAAGCTTTCTTT. Protein product: CAISDQGASTEAFF. The V and J genes are TRBV10-3 and TRBJ1-1, with 8 bases identical to TRBD1. The CDR3 has 14 amino acids. In germline, CDR1 is ENHRY, CDR2 SYGVKD. J lost 5 bases, V lost 3 bases, and 5 bases had no gene match.

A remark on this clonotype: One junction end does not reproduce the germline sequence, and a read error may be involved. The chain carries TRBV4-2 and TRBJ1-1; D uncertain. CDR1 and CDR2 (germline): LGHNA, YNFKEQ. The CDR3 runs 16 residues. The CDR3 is CASSQDWITMNTGAFF. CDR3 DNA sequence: TGTGCCAGCAGCCAAGATTGGATCACAATGAACACTGGAGCTTTCTTT.

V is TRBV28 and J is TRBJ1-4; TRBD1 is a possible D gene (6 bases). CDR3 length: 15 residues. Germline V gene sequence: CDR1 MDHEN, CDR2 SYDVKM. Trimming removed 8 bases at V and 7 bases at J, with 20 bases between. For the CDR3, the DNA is TGTGCCAGCCTTGGTCAACGGGGGGCTGGTGAAAAACTGTTTTTT. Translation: CASLGQRGAGEKLFF.

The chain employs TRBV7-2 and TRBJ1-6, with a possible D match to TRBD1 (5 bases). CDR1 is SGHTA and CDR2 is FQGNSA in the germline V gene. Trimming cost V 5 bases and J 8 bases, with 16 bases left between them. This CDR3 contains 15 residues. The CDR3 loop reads CASSLRVRGDSPLHF. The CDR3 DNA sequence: TGTGCCAGCAGCCTCAGGGTCCGGGGGGATTCACCCCTCCACTTT.

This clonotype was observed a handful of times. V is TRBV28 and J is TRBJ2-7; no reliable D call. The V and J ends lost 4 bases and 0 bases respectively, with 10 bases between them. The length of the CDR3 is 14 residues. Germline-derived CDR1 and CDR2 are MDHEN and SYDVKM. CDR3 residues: CASSSRWSSYEQYF. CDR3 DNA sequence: TGTGCCAGCAGTTCAAGGTGGAGCTCCTACGAGCAGTACTTC. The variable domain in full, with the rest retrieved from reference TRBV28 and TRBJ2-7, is DVKVTQSSRYLVKRTGEKVFLECVQDMDHENMFWYRQDPGLGLRLIYFSYDVKMKEKGDIPEGYSVSREKKERFSLILESASTNQTSMYLCASSSRWSSYEQYFGPGTRLTVT.

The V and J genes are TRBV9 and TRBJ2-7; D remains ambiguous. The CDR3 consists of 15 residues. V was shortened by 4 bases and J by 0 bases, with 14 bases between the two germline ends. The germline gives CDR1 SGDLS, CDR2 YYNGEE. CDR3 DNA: TGTGCCAGCAGCCAGACGGGTTTAAGCTCCTACGAGCAGTACTTC. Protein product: CASSQTGLSSYEQYF.

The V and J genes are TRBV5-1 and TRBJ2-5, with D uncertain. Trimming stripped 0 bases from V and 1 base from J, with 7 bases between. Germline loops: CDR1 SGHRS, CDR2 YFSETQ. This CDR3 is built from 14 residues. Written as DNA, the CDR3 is TGCGCCAGCAGCTTGGGGGGATTCCAAGAGACCCAGTACTTC. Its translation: CASSLGGFQETQYF.

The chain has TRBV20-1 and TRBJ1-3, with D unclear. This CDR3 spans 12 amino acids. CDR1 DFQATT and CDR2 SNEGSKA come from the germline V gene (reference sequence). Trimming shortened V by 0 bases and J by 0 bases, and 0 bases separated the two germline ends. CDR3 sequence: CSARDSGNTIYF. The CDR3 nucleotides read TGCAGTGCTAGAGACTCTGGAAACACCATATATTTT.

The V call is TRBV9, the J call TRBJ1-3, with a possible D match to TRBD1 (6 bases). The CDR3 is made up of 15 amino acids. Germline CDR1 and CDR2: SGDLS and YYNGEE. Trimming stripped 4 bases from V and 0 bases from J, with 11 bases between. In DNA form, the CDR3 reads TGTGCCAGCAGCAGCGGACAGTTCTCTGGAAACACCATATATTTT. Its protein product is CASSSGQFSGNTIYF. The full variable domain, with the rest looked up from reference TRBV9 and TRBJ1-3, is DSGVTQTPKHLITATGQRVTLRCSPRSGDLSVYWYQQSLDQGLQFLIQYYNGEERAKGNILERFSAQQFPDLHSELNLSSLELGDSALYFCASSSGQFSGNTIYFGEGSWLTVV.

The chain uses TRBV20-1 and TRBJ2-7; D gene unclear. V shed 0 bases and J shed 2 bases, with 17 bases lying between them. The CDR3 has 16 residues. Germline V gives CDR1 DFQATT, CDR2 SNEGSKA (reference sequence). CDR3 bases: TGCAGTGCTAGAGATCCCAACATAGGTTACCCCTACGAGCAGTACTTC. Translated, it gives CSARDPNIGYPYEQYF.

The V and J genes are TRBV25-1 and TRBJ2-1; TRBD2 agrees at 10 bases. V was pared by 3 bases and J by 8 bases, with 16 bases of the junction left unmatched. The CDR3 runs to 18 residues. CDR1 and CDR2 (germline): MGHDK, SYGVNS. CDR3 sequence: CASSDLIVGLAGVDEQFF. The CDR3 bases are TGTGCCAGCAGTGACCTCATCGTGGGGCTAGCGGGAGTCGATGAGCAGTTCTTC.

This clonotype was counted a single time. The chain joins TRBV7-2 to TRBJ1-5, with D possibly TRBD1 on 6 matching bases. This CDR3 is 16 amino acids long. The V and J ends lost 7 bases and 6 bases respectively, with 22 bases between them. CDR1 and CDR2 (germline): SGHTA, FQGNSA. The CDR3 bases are TGTGCCAGCACCCTGCACGGTTGGGGGGCAGGTCAGCCCCAGCATTTT. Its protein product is CASTLHGWGAGQPQHF.

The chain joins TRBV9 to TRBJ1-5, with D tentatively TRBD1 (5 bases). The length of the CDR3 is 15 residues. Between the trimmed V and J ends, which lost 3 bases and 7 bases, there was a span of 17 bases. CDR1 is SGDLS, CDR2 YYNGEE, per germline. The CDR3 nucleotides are TGTGCCAGCAGCGCCGGAGCAGGGACGCCACAGCCCCAGCATTTT. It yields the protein CASSAGAGTPQPQHF.

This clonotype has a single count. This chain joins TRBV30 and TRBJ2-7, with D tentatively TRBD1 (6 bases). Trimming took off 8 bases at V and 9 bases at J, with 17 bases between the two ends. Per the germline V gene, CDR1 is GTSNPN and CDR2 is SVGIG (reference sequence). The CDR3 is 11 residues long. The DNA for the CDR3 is TGTGCCGGGGGCCTGGGGAGTTGGCAGTACTTC. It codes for CAGGLGSWQYF.

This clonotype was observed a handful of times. For the CDR3, the DNA is TGCGCCAGCAGTTATTGGGCACTTTGGGAAATGACAGATACGCAGTATTTT. Its protein is CASSYWALWEMTDTQYF. This chain uses TRBV5-1 with TRBJ2-3; D ambiguous. The V gene lost 5 bases and the J gene lost 3 bases, with 22 bases spanning the gap. The CDR3 length is 17 residues. Germline V gene sequence: CDR1 SGHRS, CDR2 YFSETQ.

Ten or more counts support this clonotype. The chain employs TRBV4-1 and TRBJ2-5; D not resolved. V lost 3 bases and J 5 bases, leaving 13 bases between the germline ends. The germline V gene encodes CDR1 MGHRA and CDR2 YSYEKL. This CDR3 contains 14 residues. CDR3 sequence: CASSHLPGRETQYF. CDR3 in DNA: TGCGCCAGCAGCCACTTACCAGGACGGGAGACCCAGTACTTC.

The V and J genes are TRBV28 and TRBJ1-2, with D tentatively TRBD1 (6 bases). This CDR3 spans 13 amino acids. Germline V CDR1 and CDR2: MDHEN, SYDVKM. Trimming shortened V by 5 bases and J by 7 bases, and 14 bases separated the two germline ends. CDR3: CASSATGSGGYTF. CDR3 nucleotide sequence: TGTGCCAGCAGTGCCACAGGGTCCGGTGGCTACACCTTC.

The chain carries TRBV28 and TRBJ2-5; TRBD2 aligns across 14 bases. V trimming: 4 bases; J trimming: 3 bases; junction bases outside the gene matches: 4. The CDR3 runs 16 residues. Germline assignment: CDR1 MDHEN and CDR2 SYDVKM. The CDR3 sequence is CASSSRLAGGEETQYF. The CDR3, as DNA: TGTGCCAGCAGTTCGAGACTAGCGGGAGGGGAAGAGACCCAGTACTTC.

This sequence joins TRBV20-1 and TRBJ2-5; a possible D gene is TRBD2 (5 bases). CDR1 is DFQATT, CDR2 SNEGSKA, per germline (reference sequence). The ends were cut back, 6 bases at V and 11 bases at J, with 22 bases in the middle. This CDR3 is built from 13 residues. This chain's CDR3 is CSAEPRDYNEQYF. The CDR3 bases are TGCAGTGCAGAGCCTCGGGATTACAATGAGCAGTACTTC.

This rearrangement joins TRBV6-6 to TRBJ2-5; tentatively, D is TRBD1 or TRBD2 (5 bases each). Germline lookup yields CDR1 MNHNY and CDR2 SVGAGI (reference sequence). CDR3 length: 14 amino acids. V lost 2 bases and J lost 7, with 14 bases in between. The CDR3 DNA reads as TGTGCCAGCAGTTACCCCGAGGCTGGGGGGACCCAGTACTTC. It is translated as CASSYPEAGGTQYF.